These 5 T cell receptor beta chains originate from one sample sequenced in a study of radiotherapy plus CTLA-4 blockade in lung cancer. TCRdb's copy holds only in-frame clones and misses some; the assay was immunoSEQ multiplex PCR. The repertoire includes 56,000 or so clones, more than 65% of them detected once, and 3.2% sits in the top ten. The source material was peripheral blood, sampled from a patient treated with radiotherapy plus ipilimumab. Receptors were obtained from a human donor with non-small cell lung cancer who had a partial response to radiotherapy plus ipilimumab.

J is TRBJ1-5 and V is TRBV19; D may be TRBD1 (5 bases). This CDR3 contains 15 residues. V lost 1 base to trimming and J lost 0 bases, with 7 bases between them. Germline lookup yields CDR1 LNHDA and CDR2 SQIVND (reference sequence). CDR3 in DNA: TGTGCCAGTAGTATAGCAGGGCATAGCAATCAGCCCCAGCATTTT. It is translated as CASSIAGHSNQPQHF. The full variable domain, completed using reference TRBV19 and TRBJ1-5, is DGGITQSPKYLFRKEGQNVTLSCEQNLNHDAMYWYRQDPGQGLRLIYYSQIVNDFQKGDIAEGYSVSREKKESFPLTVTSAQKNPTAFYLCASSIAGHSNQPQHFGDGTRLSIL.

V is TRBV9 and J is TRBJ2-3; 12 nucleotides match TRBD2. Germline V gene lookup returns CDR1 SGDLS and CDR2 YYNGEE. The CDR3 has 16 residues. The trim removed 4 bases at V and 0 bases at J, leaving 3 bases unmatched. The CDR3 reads CASSPGLAGSTDTQYF. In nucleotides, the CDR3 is TGTGCCAGCAGCCCCGGACTAGCGGGAAGCACAGATACGCAGTATTTT.

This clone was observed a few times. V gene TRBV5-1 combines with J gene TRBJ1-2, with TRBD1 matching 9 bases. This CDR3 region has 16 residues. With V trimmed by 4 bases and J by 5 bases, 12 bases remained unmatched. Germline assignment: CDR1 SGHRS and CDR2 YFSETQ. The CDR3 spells CASSDFMDRGPYGYTF. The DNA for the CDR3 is TGCGCCAGCAGCGACTTTATGGACAGGGGCCCTTATGGCTACACCTTC.

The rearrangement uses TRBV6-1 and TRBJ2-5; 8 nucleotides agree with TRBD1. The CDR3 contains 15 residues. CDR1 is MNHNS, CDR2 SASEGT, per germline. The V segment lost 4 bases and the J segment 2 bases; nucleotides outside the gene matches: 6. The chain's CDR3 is CASSGRTGWQETQYF. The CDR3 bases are TGTGCCAGCAGTGGGAGGACAGGGTGGCAAGAGACCCAGTACTTC.

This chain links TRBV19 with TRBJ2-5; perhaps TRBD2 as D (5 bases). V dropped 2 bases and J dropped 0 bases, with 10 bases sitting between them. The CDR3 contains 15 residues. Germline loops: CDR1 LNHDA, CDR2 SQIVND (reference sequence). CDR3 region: CASSILPGNQETQYF. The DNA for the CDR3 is TGTGCCAGTAGTATACTTCCGGGGAACCAAGAGACCCAGTACTTC. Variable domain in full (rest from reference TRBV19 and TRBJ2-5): DGGITQSPKYLFRKEGQNVTLSCEQNLNHDAMYWYRQDPGQGLRLIYYSQIVNDFQKGDIAEGYSVSREKKESFPLTVTSAQKNPTAFYLCASSILPGNQETQYFGPGTRLLVL.